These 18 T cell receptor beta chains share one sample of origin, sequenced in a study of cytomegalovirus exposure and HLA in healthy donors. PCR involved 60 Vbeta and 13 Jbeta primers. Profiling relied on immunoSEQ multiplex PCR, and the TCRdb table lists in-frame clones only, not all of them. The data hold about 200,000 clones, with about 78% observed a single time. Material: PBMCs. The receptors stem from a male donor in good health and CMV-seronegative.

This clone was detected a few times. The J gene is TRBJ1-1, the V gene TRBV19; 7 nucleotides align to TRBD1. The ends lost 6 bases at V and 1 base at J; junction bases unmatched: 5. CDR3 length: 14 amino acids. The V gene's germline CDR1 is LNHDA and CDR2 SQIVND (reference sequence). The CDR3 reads CASRPGQTNTEAFF. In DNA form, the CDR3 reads TGTGCCAGTAGGCCGGGACAGACGAACACTGAAGCTTTCTTT. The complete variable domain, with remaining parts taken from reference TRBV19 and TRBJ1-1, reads DGGITQSPKYLFRKEGQNVTLSCEQNLNHDAMYWYRQDPGQGLRLIYYSQIVNDFQKGDIAEGYSVSREKKESFPLTVTSAQKNPTAFYLCASRPGQTNTEAFFGQGTRLTVV.

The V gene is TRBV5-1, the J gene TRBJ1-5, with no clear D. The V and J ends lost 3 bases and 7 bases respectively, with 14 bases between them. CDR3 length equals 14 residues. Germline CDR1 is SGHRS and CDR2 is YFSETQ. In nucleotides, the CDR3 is TGCGCCAGCAGCTCCAATTCGGGAGGGCAGCCCCAGCATTTT. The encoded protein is CASSSNSGGQPQHF.

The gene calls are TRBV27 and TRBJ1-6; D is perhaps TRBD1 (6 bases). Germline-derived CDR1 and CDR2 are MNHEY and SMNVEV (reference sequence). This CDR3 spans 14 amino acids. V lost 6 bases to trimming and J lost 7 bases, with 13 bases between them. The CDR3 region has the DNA TGTGCCAGCAGGAAAGGGGGGGTGAATTCACCCCTCCACTTT. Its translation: CASRKGGVNSPLHF.

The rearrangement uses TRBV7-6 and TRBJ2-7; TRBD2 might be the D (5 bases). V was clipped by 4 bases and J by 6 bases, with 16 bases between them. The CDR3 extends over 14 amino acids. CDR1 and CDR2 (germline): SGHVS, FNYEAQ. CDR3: CASSSGAVAGEQYF. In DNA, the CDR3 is TGTGCCAGCAGCTCCGGAGCGGTTGCGGGCGAGCAGTACTTC.

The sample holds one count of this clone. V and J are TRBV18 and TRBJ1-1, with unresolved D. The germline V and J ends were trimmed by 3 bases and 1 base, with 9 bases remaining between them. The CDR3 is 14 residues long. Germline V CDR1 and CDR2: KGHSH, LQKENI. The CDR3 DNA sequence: TGTGCCAGCTCACCGGAAGGAGGGAACACTGAAGCTTTCTTT. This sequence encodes CASSPEGGNTEAFF.

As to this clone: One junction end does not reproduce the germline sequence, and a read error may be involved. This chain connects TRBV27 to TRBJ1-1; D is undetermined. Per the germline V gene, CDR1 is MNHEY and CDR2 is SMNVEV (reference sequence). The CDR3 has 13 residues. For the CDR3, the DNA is TGTGCCAGCAGTTCGCACCAGAACACCGAAGCTTTCTTT. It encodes CASSSHQNTEAFF.

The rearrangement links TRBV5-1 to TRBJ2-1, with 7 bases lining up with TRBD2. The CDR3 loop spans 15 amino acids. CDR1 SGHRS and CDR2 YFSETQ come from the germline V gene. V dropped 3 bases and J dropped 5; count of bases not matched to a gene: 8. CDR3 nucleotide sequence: TGCGCCAGCAGCTATGAGGGAGGGGAGAACAATGAGCAGTTCTTC. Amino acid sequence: CASSYEGGENNEQFF.

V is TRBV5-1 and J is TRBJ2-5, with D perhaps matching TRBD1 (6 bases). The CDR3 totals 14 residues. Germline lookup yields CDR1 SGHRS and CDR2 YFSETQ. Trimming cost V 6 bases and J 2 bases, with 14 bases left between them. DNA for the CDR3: TGCGCCAGCAACCCTTCCGGGACACAAGAGACCCAGTACTTC. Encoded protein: CASNPSGTQETQYF.

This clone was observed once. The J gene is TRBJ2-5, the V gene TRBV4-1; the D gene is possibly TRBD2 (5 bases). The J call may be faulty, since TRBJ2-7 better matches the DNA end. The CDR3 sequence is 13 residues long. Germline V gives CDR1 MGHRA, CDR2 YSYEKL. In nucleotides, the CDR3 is TGCGCCAGCAGCCATCCGGGGTCCTACGAGCAGTACTTC. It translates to CASSHPGSYEQYF.

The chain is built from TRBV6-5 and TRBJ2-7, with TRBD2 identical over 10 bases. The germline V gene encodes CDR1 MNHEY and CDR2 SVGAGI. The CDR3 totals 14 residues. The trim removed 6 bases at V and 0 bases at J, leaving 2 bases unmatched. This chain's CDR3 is CASRTSGTSYEQYF. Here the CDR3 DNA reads TGTGCCAGCAGAACTAGCGGGACCTCCTACGAGCAGTACTTC.

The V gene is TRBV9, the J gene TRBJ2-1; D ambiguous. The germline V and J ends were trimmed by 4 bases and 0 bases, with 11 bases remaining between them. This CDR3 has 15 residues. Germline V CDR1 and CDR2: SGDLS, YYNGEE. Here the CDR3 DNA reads TGTGCCAGCAGCCCAACTCTTAGCTCCTACAATGAGCAGTTCTTC. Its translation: CASSPTLSSYNEQFF.

The CDR3 sequence is CASSPQGGSTDTQYF. Written as DNA, the CDR3 is TGCGCCAGCAGCCCCCAAGGCGGTAGCACAGATACGCAGTATTTT. The chain has TRBV5-1 and TRBJ2-3, with unresolved D. The CDR3 length is 15 residues. With 4 bases removed from V and 0 bases from J, the gap between germline ends came to 12 bases. The germline V gene has CDR1 SGHRS and CDR2 YFSETQ. Combining the CDR3 with reference TRBV5-1 and TRBJ2-3 gives the whole variable domain KAGVTQTPRYLIKTRGQQVTLSCSPISGHRSVSWYQQTPGQGLQFLFEYFSETQRNKGNFPGRFSGRQFSNSRSEMNVSTLELGDSALYLCASSPQGGSTDTQYFGPGTRLTVL.

CDR3 DNA: TGTGCCAGCAGCGCCCTAGCGGGAGAAGCATACGAGCAGTACTTC. Translating it yields CASSALAGEAYEQYF. V and J are TRBV7-6 and TRBJ2-7, with 10 positions matching TRBD2. Germline CDR1 is SGHVS and CDR2 is FNYEAQ. This CDR3 comprises 15 residues. With 5 bases clipped from V and 4 bases from J, the junction kept 8 bases outside the gene matches.

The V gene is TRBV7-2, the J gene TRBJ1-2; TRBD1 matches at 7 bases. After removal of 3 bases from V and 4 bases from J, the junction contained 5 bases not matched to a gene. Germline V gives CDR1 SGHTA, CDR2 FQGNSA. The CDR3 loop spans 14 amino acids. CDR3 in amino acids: CASSFGTEPYGYTF. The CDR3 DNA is TGTGCCAGCAGCTTTGGGACAGAACCCTATGGCTACACCTTC.

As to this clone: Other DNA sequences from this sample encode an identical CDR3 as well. As DNA, the CDR3 is TGTGCCAGCAGCTCCGGCGGGAGCTACGAGCAGTACTTC. Protein: CASSSGGSYEQYF. This rearrangement joins TRBV9 to TRBJ2-7; 7 nucleotides agree with TRBD2. Germline CDR1 is SGDLS and CDR2 is YYNGEE. Trimming took 4 bases from V and 3 from J; bases not matched to a gene: 4. The CDR3 contains 13 residues.

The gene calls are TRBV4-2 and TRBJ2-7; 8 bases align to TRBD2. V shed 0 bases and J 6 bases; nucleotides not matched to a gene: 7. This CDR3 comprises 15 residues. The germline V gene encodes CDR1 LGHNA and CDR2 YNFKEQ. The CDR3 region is CASSQDIAGIGEQYF. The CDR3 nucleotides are TGTGCCAGCAGCCAAGATATAGCGGGAATAGGCGAGCAGTACTTC.

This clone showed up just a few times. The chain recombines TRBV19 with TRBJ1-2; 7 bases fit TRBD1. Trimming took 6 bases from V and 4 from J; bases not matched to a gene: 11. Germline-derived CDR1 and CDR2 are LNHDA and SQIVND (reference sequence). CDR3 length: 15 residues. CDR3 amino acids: CASSMGQTGSYGYTF. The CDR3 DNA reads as TGTGCCAGTAGCATGGGGCAGACAGGGAGCTATGGCTACACCTTC.

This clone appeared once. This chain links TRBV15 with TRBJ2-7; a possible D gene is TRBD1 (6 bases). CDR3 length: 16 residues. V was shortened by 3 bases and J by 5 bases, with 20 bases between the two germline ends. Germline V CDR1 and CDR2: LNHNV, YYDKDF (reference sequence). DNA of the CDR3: TGTGCCACCAGCAGGCCACCTGGGACAAAGATGGACGAGCAGTACTTC. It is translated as CATSRPPGTKMDEQYF. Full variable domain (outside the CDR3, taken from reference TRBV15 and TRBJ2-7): DAMVIQNPRYQVTQFGKPVTLSCSQTLNHNVMYWYQQKSSQAPKLLFHYYDKDFNNEADTPDNFQSRRPNTSFCFLDIRSPGLGDTAMYLCATSRPPGTKMDEQYFGPGTRLTVT.